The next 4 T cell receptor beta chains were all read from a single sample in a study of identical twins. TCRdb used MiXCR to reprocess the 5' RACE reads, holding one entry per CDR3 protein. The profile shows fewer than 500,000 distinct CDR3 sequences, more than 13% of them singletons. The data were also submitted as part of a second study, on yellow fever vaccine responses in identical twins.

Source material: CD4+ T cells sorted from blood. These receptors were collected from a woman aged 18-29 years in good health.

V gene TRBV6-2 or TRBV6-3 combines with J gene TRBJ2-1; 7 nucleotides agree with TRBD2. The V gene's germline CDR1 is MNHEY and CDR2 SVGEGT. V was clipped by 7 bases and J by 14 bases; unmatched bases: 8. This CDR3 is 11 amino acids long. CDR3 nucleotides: TGTGCCAGCACCGCTGAGCGGGAAAAGTTCTTC. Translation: CASTAEREKFF.

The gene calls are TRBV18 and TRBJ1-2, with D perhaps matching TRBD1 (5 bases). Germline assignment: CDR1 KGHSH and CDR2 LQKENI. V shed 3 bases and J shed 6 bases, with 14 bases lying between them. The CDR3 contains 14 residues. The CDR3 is CASSPPLVGDGYTF. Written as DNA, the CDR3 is TGTGCCAGCTCACCGCCTTTGGTGGGGGATGGCTACACCTTC.

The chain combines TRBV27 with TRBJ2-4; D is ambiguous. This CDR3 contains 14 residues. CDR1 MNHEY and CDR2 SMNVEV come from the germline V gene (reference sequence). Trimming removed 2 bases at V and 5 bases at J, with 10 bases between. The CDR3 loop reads CASSLMGRENIQYF. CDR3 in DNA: TGTGCCAGCAGTTTAATGGGCCGGGAAAACATTCAGTACTTC.

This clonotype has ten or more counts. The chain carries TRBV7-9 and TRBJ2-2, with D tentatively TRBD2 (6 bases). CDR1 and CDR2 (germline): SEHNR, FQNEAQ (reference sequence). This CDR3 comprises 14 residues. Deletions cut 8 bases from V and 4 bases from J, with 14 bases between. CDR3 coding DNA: TGTGCCAGCCGGGTGGCTAGCGTCACCGGGGAGCTGTTTTTT. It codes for CASRVASVTGELFF. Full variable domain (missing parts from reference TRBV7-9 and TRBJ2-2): DTGVSQNPRHKITKRGQNVTFRCDPISEHNRLYWYRQTLGQGPEFLTYFQNEAQLEKSRLLSDRFSAERPKGSFSTLEIQRTEQGDSAMYLCASRVASVTGELFFGEGSRLTVL.